The 31 T cell receptor beta chains in this list originate from one sample, sequenced in a study of identical twins' blood T cells. TCRdb reprocessed the 5' RACE reads via MiXCR and lists one record per CDR3 protein. The table records roughly 380,000 distinct CDR3 sequences, about 28% of them present only once. Sample: PBMCs. The receptors were sampled from a woman aged 18 to 55 in good health.

V is TRBV5-1 and J is TRBJ2-1; TRBD1 is a possible D gene (5 bases). CDR1 is SGHRS and CDR2 is YFSETQ in the germline V gene. V was pared by 2 bases and J by 7 bases, with 13 bases between. The CDR3 has 14 residues. The CDR3 region is CASSFSGAGNEQFF. For the CDR3, the DNA is TGCGCCAGCAGCTTTTCTGGGGCCGGGAATGAGCAGTTCTTC.

Note on this clonotype: Because the CDR3 is missing its conserved closing phenylalanine or tryptophan, this is likely a read error. The chain carries TRBV27 and TRBJ1-2; D not certain. V was trimmed by 8 bases and J by 8 bases, leaving 24 bases between them. CDR3 length: 15 amino acids. Germline CDR1 and CDR2: MNHEY and SMNVEV (reference sequence). This chain's CDR3 is CASSKHPTREGGYTL. CDR3 DNA: TGTGCCAGCTCAAAGCATCCGACCCGGGAGGGAGGCTACACCCTC.

This clonotype was detected a few times. The chain couples TRBV28 to TRBJ2-7; D call uncertain. The CDR3 is made up of 13 amino acids. V lost 6 bases, J lost 2 bases, and 11 bases lay in between. Germline assignment: CDR1 MDHEN and CDR2 SYDVKM. CDR3 nucleotide sequence: TGTGCCAGCAGCCTCCTCCACGCCTACGAGCAGTACTTC. As protein: CASSLLHAYEQYF.

Details on this clonotype: Lacking the conserved final phenylalanine or tryptophan, this CDR3 likely reflects a read error. This chain connects TRBV28 to TRBJ2-7; 7 nucleotides match TRBD1. With V trimmed by 8 bases and J by 6 bases, 10 bases remained unmatched. The germline CDR1 and CDR2 sequences are MDHEN and SYDVKM. The CDR3 is made up of 13 amino acids. The CDR3 is CASYRDSDSEQYL. The CDR3, as DNA: TGTGCCAGCTACCGGGACAGTGATTCCGAGCAGTACTTA.

This clonotype has only one observation. This may be a read error: a much more frequent sequence differs by one nucleotide. The chain is built from TRBV12-3 or TRBV12-4 and TRBJ1-1; D is ambiguous. This CDR3 is 13 amino acids long. The CDR3 loop is CASSLSWNTGAFF. CDR3 nucleotide sequence: TGTGCCAGCAGCCTCAGTTGGAACACTGGAGCTTTCTTT.

This clonotype was observed a handful of times. The chain is built from TRBV12-5 and TRBJ2-1; weak D call: TRBD2 (6 bases). Germline lookup yields CDR1 LGHNT and CDR2 FRNRAP. Trimming left V 10 bases short and J 0 bases short, with 10 bases between. There are 13 residues in the CDR3. The DNA for the CDR3 is TGTGCTACCCGCGGGAACTCCTACAATGAGCAGTTCTTC. Its protein product is CATRGNSYNEQFF.

V and J are TRBV29-1 and TRBJ1-1; D ambiguous. V was trimmed by 3 bases and J by 4 bases, leaving 6 bases between them. Germline V lookup: CDR1 SQVTM, CDR2 ANQGSEA. The CDR3 totals 11 residues. The CDR3 DNA follows: TGCAGCGTTGATATCGTCACTGAAGCTTTCTTT. Protein: CSVDIVTEAFF.

The chain couples TRBV14 to TRBJ2-1; 8 bases are a match to TRBD1. After removal of 0 bases from V and 0 bases from J, the junction contained 7 bases not matched to a gene. This CDR3 has 18 residues. Germline V CDR1 and CDR2: SGHDN, FVKESK. CDR3 coding DNA: TGTGCCAGCAGCCAAGATCGACAGGGGACGATCTCCTACAATGAGCAGTTCTTC. This sequence encodes CASSQDRQGTISYNEQFF.

The chain's CDR3 is CSVVGHAGPYGYTF. CDR3 coding DNA: TGCAGCGTTGTGGGACACGCAGGCCCCTATGGCTACACCTTC. The chain couples TRBV29-1 to TRBJ1-2; the D gene is possibly TRBD1 (6 bases). Deletions cut 4 bases from V and 4 bases from J, with 16 bases between. From germline, CDR1 is SQVTM and CDR2 ANQGSEA. The CDR3 runs 14 residues.

This clonotype has a count of ten or more. The CDR3 here is CASSFDRVGYTF. DNA for the CDR3: TGTGCCAGCAGCTTCGACAGGGTTGGCTACACCTTC. The rearrangement joins TRBV28 to TRBJ1-2, with 7 bases aligning to TRBD1. The CDR3 consists of 12 residues. V lost 6 bases and J lost 7; bases outside the gene matches: 5. Per germline, CDR1 MDHEN and CDR2 SYDVKM.

The chain couples TRBV20-1 to TRBJ1-6; 7 nucleotides match TRBD1. The trim removed 3 bases at V and 3 bases at J, leaving 8 bases unmatched. Germline CDR1 DFQATT, CDR2 SNEGSKA (reference sequence). The CDR3 length is 16 residues. Here the CDR3 reads CSARPPGQNYNSPLHF. CDR3 DNA sequence: TGCAGTGCTAGGCCTCCGGGACAGAACTATAATTCACCCCTCCACTTT.

A single count supports this clonotype. V usage is TRBV29-1 and J usage is TRBJ2-2; possible D gene TRBD1, 5 bases. From germline, CDR1 is SQVTM and CDR2 ANQGSEA. The CDR3 has 13 amino acids. Trimming pared 3 bases from V and 4 bases from J, leaving 9 bases between. The CDR3 loop reads CSVDPGFTGELFF. The CDR3 DNA is TGCAGCGTTGATCCAGGGTTCACCGGGGAGCTGTTTTTT.

CDR3 protein: CASSFTGAPWGYTF. CDR3 nucleotide sequence: TGTGCCAGCAGTTTTACAGGGGCCCCTTGGGGCTACACCTTC. The J gene is TRBJ1-2, the V gene TRBV27; 7 positions agree with TRBD1. Germline trimming cut 3 bases from V and 8 bases from J; bases unmatched to any gene: 9. Per the germline V gene, CDR1 is MNHEY and CDR2 is SMNVEV (reference sequence). This CDR3 has 14 residues.

The genes are TRBV20-1 and TRBJ1-6; 7 positions match TRBD1. Germline V gives CDR1 DFQATT, CDR2 SNEGSKA (reference sequence). This CDR3 is built from 14 residues. Trimming cost V 2 bases and J 9 bases; bases outside gene matches: 7. The CDR3 DNA follows: TGCAGTGCTAGATCCGGGACAGATAGTTCACCCCTCCACTTT. Translation gives CSARSGTDSSPLHF.

This clonotype was observed a few times. This rearrangement joins TRBV14 to TRBJ2-1, with 12 bases fitting TRBD2. Trimming took 1 base from V and 7 from J; bases not matched to a gene: 5. The CDR3 is made up of 16 amino acids. The V gene's germline CDR1 is SGHDN and CDR2 FVKESK. In DNA form, the CDR3 reads TGTGCCAGCAGCCAAGCTAGACTAGCGGGGGATAATGAGCAGTTCTTC. Its protein is CASSQARLAGDNEQFF.

Only a few counts were recorded for this clonotype. The chain recombines TRBV11-2 with TRBJ2-3, with 9 bases identical to TRBD2. Germline V lookup: CDR1 SGHAT, CDR2 FQNNGV. The CDR3 is made up of 15 amino acids. Germline trimming cut 2 bases from V and 0 bases from J; bases unmatched to any gene: 0. The CDR3 DNA is TGTGCCAGCAGCTTAACTAGCGGGAGCACAGATACGCAGTATTTT. Translation: CASSLTSGSTDTQYF. Full variable domain (remainder filled in from reference TRBV11-2 and TRBJ2-3): EAGVAQSPRYKIIEKRQSVAFWCNPISGHATLYWYQQILGQGPKLLIQFQNNGVVDDSQLPKDRFSAERLKGVDSTLKIQPAKLEDSAVYLCASSLTSGSTDTQYFGPGTRLTVL.

V is TRBV12-3 or TRBV12-4 and J is TRBJ2-1, with D uncertain. V lost 5 bases, J lost 0 bases, and 8 bases lay in between. This CDR3 is 14 amino acids long. DNA of the CDR3: TGTGCCAGCAGTGGAGAGAGCTCCTACAATGAGCAGTTCTTC. Residues: CASSGESSYNEQFF.

This clonotype has only a few counts. The V gene is TRBV19, the J gene TRBJ2-2; 7 nucleotides align to TRBD1. The CDR3 sequence is 14 residues long. V lost 8 bases, J lost 5 bases, and 8 bases stayed unmatched. Germline V gene lookup returns CDR1 LNHDA and CDR2 SQIVND (reference sequence). The CDR3 sequence is CASGKTGLTGELFF. The CDR3 bases are TGTGCCAGTGGAAAGACAGGGCTGACCGGGGAGCTGTTTTTT.

This clonotype was found once. This chain uses TRBV5-1 with TRBJ2-7, with 8 positions matching TRBD1. The CDR3 covers 13 residues. With 5 bases clipped from V and 4 bases from J, the junction kept 5 bases outside the gene matches. CDR1 is SGHRS, CDR2 YFSETQ, per germline. This CDR3 is CASRTGQDYEQYF. CDR3 nucleotide sequence: TGCGCCAGCAGAACGGGACAGGATTACGAGCAGTACTTC.

The CDR3 spells CSALRRGQPQHF. The DNA of the CDR3 is TGCAGTGCTTTAAGGCGGGGGCAGCCCCAGCATTTT. The rearrangement joins TRBV20-1 to TRBJ1-5, with D maybe TRBD1 (5 bases). The CDR3 is 12 amino acids. Germline CDR1 and CDR2: DFQATT and SNEGSKA (reference sequence). Trimming took 5 bases from V and 7 from J, leaving 12 bases between them.

This sequence joins TRBV20-1 and TRBJ2-7; D is uncertain. Germline CDR1 reads DFQATT; CDR2 reads SNEGSKA (reference sequence). The length of the CDR3 is 11 residues. The germline V and J ends were trimmed by 3 bases and 5 bases, with 8 bases remaining between them. The CDR3 DNA follows: TGCAGTGCTAGCCCATCGGACGAGCAGTACTTC. As protein: CSASPSDEQYF.

Remarks on this clonotype: This sequence may be a read error, since a much larger clone differs from it by one base. The CDR3 DNA follows: TGTGCCAGCAGTTTACTCGCACATGCAGATACGCAGTATTTT. This translates into CASSLLAHADTQYF. The chain carries TRBV27 and TRBJ2-3; D is uncertain. V shed 2 bases and J shed 4 bases, with 10 bases lying between them. This CDR3 is 14 amino acids long. Looked up from germline, CDR1 is MNHEY and CDR2 is SMNVEV (reference sequence).

This clonotype has more than one count but fewer than ten. The CDR3 bases are TGTGCCAGCCGAAGTCGGGTCGACGAGCAGTACTTC. The encoded protein is CASRSRVDEQYF. This sequence joins TRBV19 and TRBJ2-7; D is unresolved. Trimming left V 9 bases short and J 5 bases short, with 14 bases between. Germline CDR1 LNHDA, CDR2 SQIVND (reference sequence). The CDR3 extends over 12 amino acids.

V is TRBV6-2 or TRBV6-3 and J is TRBJ2-3; tentatively, D is TRBD1 (6 bases). The ends were cut back, 6 bases at V and 1 base at J, with 11 bases in the middle. Germline CDR1 and CDR2: MNHEY and SVGEGT. This CDR3 has 14 residues. The chain's CDR3 is CASSRQVRTDTQYF. DNA for the CDR3: TGTGCCAGCAGCCGACAGGTCCGCACAGATACGCAGTATTTT.

To note about this clonotype: One end of the junction varies from germline; a read error may be responsible. The chain combines TRBV7-2 with TRBJ1-1; D is undetermined. Germline V CDR1 and CDR2: SGHTA, FQGNSA. There are 13 residues in the CDR3. The CDR3 region is CASSLLGGGEVFF. The CDR3 nucleotides are TGTGCCAGCAGCTTATTAGGCGGAGGAGAAGTTTTCTTT.

This sequence joins TRBV11-2 and TRBJ2-3; the D gene is possibly TRBD1 (5 bases). The CDR3 is 13 amino acids. Germline V gene sequence: CDR1 SGHAT, CDR2 FQNNGV. Trimming removed 5 bases at V and 10 bases at J, with 16 bases between. CDR3 sequence reads: CASSAGRQLAQYF. DNA of the CDR3: TGTGCCAGCAGCGCCGGCCGACAGTTGGCGCAGTATTTT.

This clonotype has just a few counts. V gene TRBV29-1 combines with J gene TRBJ1-2; D is ambiguous. The germline gives CDR1 SQVTM, CDR2 ANQGSEA. With 1 base removed from V and 5 bases from J, the gap between germline ends came to 5 bases. The CDR3 is 11 amino acids. CDR3 sequence reads: CSVEVGYGYTF. The CDR3 coding sequence is TGCAGCGTTGAAGTGGGTTATGGCTACACCTTC.

The V call is TRBV14, the J call TRBJ1-1; D is undetermined. There are 15 residues in the CDR3. The V gene's germline CDR1 is SGHDN and CDR2 FVKESK. V dropped 0 bases and J dropped 8 bases, with 16 bases sitting between them. CDR3 sequence: CASSQESRSHMEAFF. For the CDR3, the DNA is TGTGCCAGCAGCCAAGAATCCAGGAGCCACATGGAAGCTTTCTTT. The entire variable domain, with the rest obtained from reference TRBV14 and TRBJ1-1, is as follows: EAGVTQFPSHSVIEKGQTVTLRCDPISGHDNLYWYRRVMGKEIKFLLHFVKESKQDESGMPNNRFLAERTGGTYSTLKVQPAELEDSGVYFCASSQESRSHMEAFFGQGTRLTVV.

This rearrangement joins TRBV18 to TRBJ1-4; D gene unclear. V was clipped by 4 bases and J by 4 bases, with 7 bases between them. CDR1 KGHSH and CDR2 LQKENI come from the germline V gene. The CDR3 totals 13 residues. In nucleotides, the CDR3 is TGTGCCAGCTCACAGGACCTTAATGAAAAACTGTTTTTT. Its protein product is CASSQDLNEKLFF.

V usage is TRBV6-2 or TRBV6-3 and J usage is TRBJ2-2, with 11 nucleotides matching TRBD2. The CDR3 consists of 16 residues. V trimming: 6 bases; J trimming: 1 base; junction bases outside the gene matches: 4. CDR1 is MNHEY, CDR2 SVGEGT, per germline. The CDR3 DNA sequence: TGTGCCAGCAGATTAGCGGGAGGGATGAACACCGGGGAGCTGTTTTTT. Encoded protein: CASRLAGGMNTGELFF.

This clonotype was recorded a few times. This sequence joins TRBV19 and TRBJ2-3; TRBD1 matches at 11 bases. Trimming removed 4 bases from V and 5 bases from J; junction bases left unmatched: 5. The CDR3 consists of 15 residues. Germline V gene lookup returns CDR1 LNHDA and CDR2 SQIVND (reference sequence). CDR3 protein: CASSTGQGAIDTQYF. CDR3 in DNA: TGTGCCAGTAGTACCGGACAGGGGGCAATAGATACGCAGTATTTT. The full variable domain, in which reference TRBV19 and TRBJ2-3 provide the parts outside the CDR3, is DGGITQSPKYLFRKEGQNVTLSCEQNLNHDAMYWYRQDPGQGLRLIYYSQIVNDFQKGDIAEGYSVSREKKESFPLTVTSAQKNPTAFYLCASSTGQGAIDTQYFGPGTRLTVL.